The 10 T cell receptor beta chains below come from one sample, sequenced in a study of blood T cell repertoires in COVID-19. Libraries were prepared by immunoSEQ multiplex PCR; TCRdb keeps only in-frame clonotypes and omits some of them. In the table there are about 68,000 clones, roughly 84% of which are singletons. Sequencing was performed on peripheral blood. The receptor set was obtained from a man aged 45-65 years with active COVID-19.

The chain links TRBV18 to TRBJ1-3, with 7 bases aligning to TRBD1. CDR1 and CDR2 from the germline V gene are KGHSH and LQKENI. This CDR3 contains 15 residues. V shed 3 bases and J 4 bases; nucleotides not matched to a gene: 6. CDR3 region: CASSPQTGSGNTIYF. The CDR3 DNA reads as TGTGCCAGCTCACCGCAGACAGGGAGCGGAAACACCATATATTTT.

CDR3 coding DNA: TGTGCCAGCAGCCCGGGGGTAGCCTACAATGAGCAGTTCTTC. Translated, it gives CASSPGVAYNEQFF. This chain joins TRBV11-3 and TRBJ2-1, with a possible D match to TRBD2 (6 bases). From germline, CDR1 is SGHNT and CDR2 YENEEA. CDR3 length equals 14 residues. V gave up 5 bases and J gave up 2 bases, with 10 bases separating them.

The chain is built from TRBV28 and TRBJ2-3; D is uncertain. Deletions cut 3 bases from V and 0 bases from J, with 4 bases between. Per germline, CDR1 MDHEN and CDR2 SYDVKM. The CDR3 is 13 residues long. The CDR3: CASSFPSTDTQYF. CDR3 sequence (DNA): TGTGCCAGCAGTTTCCCAAGCACAGATACGCAGTATTTT. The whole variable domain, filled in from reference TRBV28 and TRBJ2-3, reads DVKVTQSSRYLVKRTGEKVFLECVQDMDHENMFWYRQDPGLGLRLIYFSYDVKMKEKGDIPEGYSVSREKKERFSLILESASTNQTSMYLCASSFPSTDTQYFGPGTRLTVL.

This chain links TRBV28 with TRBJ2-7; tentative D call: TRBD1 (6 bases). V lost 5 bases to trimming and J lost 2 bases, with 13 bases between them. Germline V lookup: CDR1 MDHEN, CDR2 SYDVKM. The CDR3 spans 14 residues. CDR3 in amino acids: CASSRQVLPYEQYF. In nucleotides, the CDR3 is TGTGCCAGCAGTCGACAGGTCCTCCCCTACGAGCAGTACTTC.

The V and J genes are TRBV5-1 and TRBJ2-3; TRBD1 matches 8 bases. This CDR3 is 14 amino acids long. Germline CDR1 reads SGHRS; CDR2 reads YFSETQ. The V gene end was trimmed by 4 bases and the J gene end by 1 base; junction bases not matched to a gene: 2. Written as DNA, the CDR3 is TGCGCCAGCAGCCCGGGACAGGGCACAGATACGCAGTATTTT. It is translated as CASSPGQGTDTQYF.

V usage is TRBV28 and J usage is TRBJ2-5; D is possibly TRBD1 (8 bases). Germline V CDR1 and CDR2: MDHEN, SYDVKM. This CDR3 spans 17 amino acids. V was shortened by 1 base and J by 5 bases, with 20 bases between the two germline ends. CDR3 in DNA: TGTGCCAGCAGTTTATATAGCAGGGGGCTCGGGGGGGAGACCCAGTACTTC. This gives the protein CASSLYSRGLGGETQYF. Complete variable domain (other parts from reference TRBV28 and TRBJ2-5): DVKVTQSSRYLVKRTGEKVFLECVQDMDHENMFWYRQDPGLGLRLIYFSYDVKMKEKGDIPEGYSVSREKKERFSLILESASTNQTSMYLCASSLYSRGLGGETQYFGPGTRLLVL.

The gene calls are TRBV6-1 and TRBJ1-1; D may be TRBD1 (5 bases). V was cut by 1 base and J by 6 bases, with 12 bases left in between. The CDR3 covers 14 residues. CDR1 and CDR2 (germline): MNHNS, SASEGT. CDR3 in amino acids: CASSEDRQNAEAFF. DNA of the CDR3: TGTGCCAGCAGTGAAGACAGGCAAAACGCTGAAGCTTTCTTT.

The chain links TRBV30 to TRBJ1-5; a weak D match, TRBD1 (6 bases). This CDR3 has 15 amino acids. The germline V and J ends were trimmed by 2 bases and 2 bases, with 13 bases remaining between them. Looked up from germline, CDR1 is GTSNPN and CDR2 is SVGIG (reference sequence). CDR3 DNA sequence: TGTGCCTGGAGTCGAGGGGGGGGAGGCAATCAGCCCCAGCATTTT. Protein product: CAWSRGGGGNQPQHF.

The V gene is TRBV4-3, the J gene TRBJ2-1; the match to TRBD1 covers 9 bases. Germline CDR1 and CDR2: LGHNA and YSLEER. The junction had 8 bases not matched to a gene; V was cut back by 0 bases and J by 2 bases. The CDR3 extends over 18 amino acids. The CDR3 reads CASSQDHRGRVAYNEQFF. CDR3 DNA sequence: TGCGCCAGCAGCCAAGATCACAGGGGGCGCGTCGCCTACAATGAGCAGTTCTTC.

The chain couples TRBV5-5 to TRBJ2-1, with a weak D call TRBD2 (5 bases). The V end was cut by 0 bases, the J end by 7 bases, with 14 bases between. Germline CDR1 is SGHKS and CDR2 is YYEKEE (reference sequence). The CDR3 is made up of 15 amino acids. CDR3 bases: TGTGCCAGCAGCTTGGTGGGAGTGTCAAGTAATGAGCAGTTCTTC. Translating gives CASSLVGVSSNEQFF.